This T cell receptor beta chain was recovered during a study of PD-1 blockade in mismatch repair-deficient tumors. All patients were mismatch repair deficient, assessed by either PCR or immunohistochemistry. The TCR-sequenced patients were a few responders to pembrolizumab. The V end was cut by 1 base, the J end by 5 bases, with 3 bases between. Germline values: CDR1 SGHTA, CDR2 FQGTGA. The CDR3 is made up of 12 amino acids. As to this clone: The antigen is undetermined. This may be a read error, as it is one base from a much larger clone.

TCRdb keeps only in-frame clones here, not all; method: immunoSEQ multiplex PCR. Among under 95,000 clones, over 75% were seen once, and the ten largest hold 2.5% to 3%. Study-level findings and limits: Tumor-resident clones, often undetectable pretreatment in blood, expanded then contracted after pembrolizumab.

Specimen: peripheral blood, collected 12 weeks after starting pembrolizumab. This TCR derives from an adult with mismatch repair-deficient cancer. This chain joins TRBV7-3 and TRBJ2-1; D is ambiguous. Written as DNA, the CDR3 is TGTGCCAGCAGCTTAATGAACAATGAGCAGTTCTTC. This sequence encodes CASSLMNNEQFF.